These T cell receptor beta chains were read from a single sample in a study of OX40 agonist ivuxolimab in advanced cancers. Measured with immunoSEQ multiplex PCR; TCRdb has only the in-frame clones, and not every one. This table has about 31,000 clones, around 80% appearing once. Sample: CD4+ or CD8+ T cells sorted from blood, taken in a trial of the OX40 agonist ivuxolimab. The receptors were gathered from an adult with an advanced solid tumor such as melanoma, head and neck, liver or kidney cancer. Both conserved end residues are part of each CDR3. A D gene is named only where the DNA matches it firmly. Only part of the rows carry a size: once, few, many, or a class if the clone is expanded.

cdr3_aa cdr3_nt clone_size j_call v_call cdr3_length d_call
CASSPGTGNQPQHF TGTGCCAGTAGTCCTGGGACAGGGAATCAGCCCCAGCATTTT few TRBJ1-5 TRBV19 14 TRBD1
CASSLGRISTDTQYF TGTGCCAGCAGCTTGGGGCGGATTAGCACAGATACGCAGTATTTT . TRBJ2-3 TRBV5-6 15 .
CASSSFGTLYGYTF TGTGCCAGCAGCTCTTTTGGGACACTCTATGGCTACACCTTC . TRBJ1-2 TRBV11-2 14 .
CASSYRFGDTEAFF TGTGCCAGCAGTTACCGATTTGGGGACACTGAAGCTTTCTTT once TRBJ1-1 TRBV6-6 14 .
CASRLGGLPPSYEQYF TGTGCAAGTCGCTTAGGGGGATTGCCCCCCTCCTACGAGCAGTACTTC . TRBJ2-7 TRBV12-2 16 .
CASRGQGKNIQYF TGTGCCAGTAGGGGACAGGGGAAAAACATTCAGTACTTC . TRBJ2-4 TRBV19 13 TRBD1
CASRTGTANYGYTF TGCGCCAGCAGGACAGGGACAGCTAACTATGGCTACACCTTC . TRBJ1-2 TRBV5-1 14 TRBD1
CASSLAGRRSGNTIYF TGTGCCAGCAGCTTGGCGGGACGGCGCTCTGGAAACACCATATATTTT . TRBJ1-3 TRBV5-5 16 .
CASSLGWEGYNEQFF TGTGCCAGCAGCTTGGGTTGGGAGGGATACAATGAGCAGTTCTTC . TRBJ2-1 TRBV5-4 15 TRBD2
CASSMARGRTVGSNQPQHF TGTGCCAGTAGTATGGCGAGGGGCCGTACGGTTGGGAGCAATCAGCCCCAGCATTTT . TRBJ1-5 TRBV19 19 .
CASSLGRGGGTYEQYF TGTGCCAGCAGCTTGGGTCGGGGCGGGGGCACCTACGAGCAGTACTTC large TRBJ2-7 TRBV7-2 16 .
CASSPGTGGTDTQYF TGTGCCAGCAGCCCCGGGACAGGGGGCACAGATACGCAGTATTTT few TRBJ2-3 TRBV7-3 15 TRBD1
CASSLGLLQRGTEAFF TGCGCCAGCAGCTTGGGACTCCTCCAGAGGGGCACTGAAGCTTTCTTT . TRBJ1-1 TRBV5-1 16 .
CASSPQSRSSTDTQYF TGTGCCAGCTCACCACAGAGCAGATCTAGCACAGATACGCAGTATTTT . TRBJ2-3 TRBV18 16 .
CASSQDHRDTEAFF TGCGCCAGCAGCCAAGATCATCGGGACACTGAAGCTTTCTTT few TRBJ1-1 TRBV4-3 14 .
CASSPRPSTGELFF TGTGCCAGCAGCCCCCGACCGAGCACCGGGGAGCTGTTTTTT . TRBJ2-2 TRBV7-2 14 .
CASSIVGSTDTQYF TGTGCCAGTAGTATAGTCGGTAGCACAGATACGCAGTATTTT . TRBJ2-3 TRBV19 14 .
CASSLSLAGETQYF TGTGCCAGCAGTTTATCCCTAGCGGGAGAGACCCAGTACTTC . TRBJ2-5 TRBV27 14 TRBD2
CASSQQLRGYGRFEAFF TGCGCCAGCAGCCAACAACTTCGAGGGTACGGCCGTTTTGAAGCTTTCTTT . TRBJ1-1 TRBV5-1 17 .
CASSSDSRGGYTF TGTGCCAGCTCATCGGACTCCCGGGGTGGCTACACCTTC . TRBJ1-2 TRBV18 13 .
CAISEVWGVETQYF TGTGCCATCAGTGAGGTTTGGGGGGTGGAGACCCAGTACTTC . TRBJ2-5 TRBV10-3 14 .
CASSLGGASNQPQHF TGCGCCAGCAGCTTGGGGGGGGCGAGCAATCAGCCCCAGCATTTT . TRBJ1-5 TRBV5-1 15 .